This TCR beta chain is from a study of blood T cell repertoires in COVID-19. Whole-study context: T cells, B-cell-depleted T cells, or PBMCs supplied cDNA or gDNA.

In the original analysis: Estimates of nucleated cell counts were drawn from the amplification of reference gene primers. Clones were read by immunoSEQ multiplex PCR, and TCRdb kept only the in-frame ones, dropping some. That table supplies the V and J calls and clone size; D and trimming were determined from the DNA. The data hold about 200,000 clones, with approximately 86% observed a single time. Individuals in the exposed group had encountered a COVID-19 case within 2 weeks preceding study entry. Trimming left V 4 bases short and J 2 bases short, with 20 bases between. This CDR3 has 17 residues. Germline CDR1 and CDR2: ENHRY and SYGVKD.

This chain uses TRBV10-3 with TRBJ1-1; tentatively, D is TRBD1 (5 bases). The sequenced sample was PBMCs or T cells enriched from blood (not recorded which). The origin of this receptor is a woman aged 25 to 39 who had been exposed to COVID-19. This chain's CDR3 is CAISGVGLRQKNTEAFF. CDR3 DNA sequence: TGTGCCATCAGTGGCGTAGGGCTGCGACAGAAAAACACTGAAGCTTTCTTT.